The 26 T cell receptor beta chains presented below share a single source sample, sequenced in a study of shared clonotypes between healthy human individuals. TCRdb's copy holds only in-frame clones and misses some; the assay was immunoSEQ multiplex PCR. The table includes 500,000 to 650,000 clones, around 76% detected once. Sequencing input: PBMCs. These receptors were obtained from a woman aged 40 to 55 in good health. Some clones in this sample may be carry-over from other donors' samples.

V and J are TRBV21-1 and TRBJ1-2. TRBV21-1 constitutes a pseudogene. This CDR3 contains 15 residues. The CDR3 here is CASSKKTVRRYGYTF. Here the CDR3 DNA reads TGTGCCAGCAGCAAAAAAACGGTTCGCCGCTATGGCTACACCTTC.

The V gene is TRBV27, the J gene TRBJ2-2; no clear D. The CDR3 runs 17 residues. Trimming took 6 bases from V and 2 from J, leaving 19 bases between them. CDR1 is MNHEY and CDR2 is SMNVEV in the germline V gene (reference sequence). CDR3 region: CASSSRTRVSNTGELFF. CDR3 sequence (DNA): TGTGCCAGCAGCTCCCGCACAAGGGTTAGCAACACCGGGGAGCTGTTTTTT.

Details on this clone: Since a much larger clone is just one base distant, this may be a read error. This rearrangement joins TRBV5-1 to TRBJ2-3; D possibly corresponds to TRBD2 (5 bases). The CDR3 is 14 residues long. V was clipped by 7 bases and J by 1 base, with 13 bases between them. CDR1 and CDR2 from the germline V gene are SGHRS and YFSETQ. This CDR3 is CASGGPGGTDTQYF. The CDR3 region has the DNA TGCGCCAGCGGTGGGCCCGGGGGCACAGATACGCAGTATTTT.

This chain joins TRBV5-8 and TRBJ2-1; the match to TRBD2 covers 14 bases. Looked up from germline, CDR1 is SGHTS and CDR2 is YDEGEE. This CDR3 region has 16 residues. After removal of 4 bases from V and 4 bases from J, the junction contained 4 bases not matched to a gene. The CDR3 DNA reads as TGTGCCAGCAGCCCTAGACTAGCGGGAGGGTACAATGAGCAGTTCTTC. Its translation is CASSPRLAGGYNEQFF.

On this clone itself: The germline gene is not matched at one end of the junction; a read error may be the cause. This chain connects TRBV7-9 to TRBJ2-7; D might be TRBD2 (7 bases). CDR3 size: 13 residues. Germline V gives CDR1 SEHNR, CDR2 FQNEAQ (reference sequence). The CDR3 reads CASSKEGGAARHF. Written as DNA, the CDR3 is TGTGCCAGCAGCAAAGAGGGGGGGGCAGCAAGACACTTC.

The J gene is TRBJ1-1, the V gene TRBV5-6, with D possibly being TRBD1 (6 bases). Germline V gives CDR1 SGHDT, CDR2 YYEEEE. The V end lost 4 bases, the J end lost 7 bases, and 8 bases lay between the germline ends. The CDR3 spans 11 residues. CDR3 region: CASSRTVEAFF. CDR3 sequence (DNA): TGTGCCAGCAGCAGGACAGTTGAAGCTTTCTTT.

This chain links TRBV11-2 with TRBJ1-1; no definite D call. CDR1 is SGHAT, CDR2 FQNNGV, per germline. Deletions cut 1 base from V and 1 base from J, with 7 bases between. The CDR3 length is 14 residues. CDR3 coding DNA: TGTGCCAGCAGCTTAGTTCGGGGGAACACTGAAGCTTTCTTT. This gives the protein CASSLVRGNTEAFF. The full variable domain, in which reference TRBV11-2 and TRBJ1-1 provide the parts outside the CDR3, is EAGVAQSPRYKIIEKRQSVAFWCNPISGHATLYWYQQILGQGPKLLIQFQNNGVVDDSQLPKDRFSAERLKGVDSTLKIQPAKLEDSAVYLCASSLVRGNTEAFFGQGTRLTVV.

Only a few counts were recorded for this clone. The chain links TRBV7-9 to TRBJ2-3, with TRBD2 matching 8 bases. Germline V gives CDR1 SEHNR, CDR2 FQNEAQ (reference sequence). V dropped 1 base and J dropped 4; count of bases not matched to a gene: 4. The CDR3 extends over 15 amino acids. This CDR3 is CASSLDGRGADTQYF. The CDR3 DNA follows: TGTGCCAGCAGCTTAGACGGGAGGGGAGCAGATACGCAGTATTTT.

This clone has only one observation. This chain uses TRBV29-1 with TRBJ1-1; D not resolved. Trimming removed 4 bases at V and 0 bases at J, with 6 bases between. There are 12 residues in the CDR3. Germline V gene data show CDR1 as SQVTM and CDR2 as ANQGSEA. CDR3 region: CSVAYLNTEAFF. The CDR3 nucleotides read TGCAGCGTTGCCTATTTGAACACTGAAGCTTTCTTT.

V and J are TRBV7-3 and TRBJ1-3, with D perhaps matching TRBD1 (5 bases). The CDR3 runs 13 residues. V was clipped by 1 base and J by 4 bases, with 5 bases between them. The germline V gene encodes CDR1 SGHTA and CDR2 FQGTGA. The CDR3 protein is CASSLRQGNTIYF. The DNA for the CDR3 is TGTGCCAGCAGCTTAAGACAGGGAAACACCATATATTTT.

On this clone: Other DNA sequences within the sample encode an identical CDR3. This rearrangement joins TRBV30 to TRBJ2-5, with D hard to call. This CDR3 contains 11 residues. Trimming cost V 0 bases and J 5 bases, with 4 bases left between them. Germline V gives CDR1 GTSNPN, CDR2 SVGIG (reference sequence). For the CDR3, the DNA is TGTGCCTGGAGTGTAAGGGAGACCCAGTACTTC. Translated: CAWSVRETQYF.

This chain joins TRBV14 and TRBJ2-1; TRBD2 is a possible D gene (6 bases). Germline-derived CDR1 and CDR2 are SGHDN and FVKESK. The CDR3 sequence is 15 residues long. Trimming cost V 3 bases and J 5 bases, with 14 bases left between them. The CDR3 DNA reads as TGTGCCAGCAGCCAGAGGGGAGGCGTCGACAATGAGCAGTTCTTC. Its translation: CASSQRGGVDNEQFF.

The rearrangement joins TRBV7-2 to TRBJ2-1, with no clear D. V gave up 5 bases and J gave up 4 bases, with 6 bases separating them. This CDR3 region has 12 residues. Germline V gene lookup returns CDR1 SGHTA and CDR2 FQGNSA. This CDR3 is CASSPRYNEQFF. DNA of the CDR3: TGTGCCAGCAGCCCCCGTTACAATGAGCAGTTCTTC.

To note about this clone: This likely came from a read error, as a far larger clone is one base away. The chain recombines TRBV6-1 with TRBJ1-2; 7 nucleotides agree with TRBD1. The CDR3 is made up of 16 amino acids. Trimming at V came to 4 bases and at J to 4 bases, leaving 12 bases not matched to a gene. Germline CDR1 reads MNHNS; CDR2 reads SASEGT. CDR3 protein: CASSAEDDRTGYGYTF. The CDR3 coding sequence is TGTGCCAGCAGTGCCGAAGACGACAGGACAGGCTATGGCTACACCTTC.

V gene TRBV30 combines with J gene TRBJ2-6, with 7 bases identical to TRBD1. CDR1 is GTSNPN, CDR2 SVGIG, per germline (reference sequence). V shed 6 bases and J 0 bases; nucleotides not matched to a gene: 8. The CDR3 spans 16 residues. The CDR3 region has the DNA TGTGCCTGCGCAGGGGGTACAAGCTCTGGGGCCAACGTCCTGACTTTC. Translated: CACAGGTSSGANVLTF. Based on the CDR3 plus reference TRBV30 and TRBJ2-6, the full variable domain is SQTIHQWPATLVQPVGSPLSLECTVEGTSNPNLYWYRQAAGRGLQLLFYSVGIGQISSEVPQNLSASRPQDRQFILSSKKLLLSDSGFYLCACAGGTSSGANVLTFGAGSRLTVL.

V usage is TRBV28 and J usage is TRBJ2-7, with D possibly being TRBD1 (5 bases). CDR3 length: 15 amino acids. From germline, CDR1 is MDHEN and CDR2 SYDVKM. V shed 6 bases and J shed 2 bases, with 17 bases lying between them. The CDR3: CASSRPGMRPYEQYF. CDR3 DNA sequence: TGTGCCAGCAGCCGACCAGGGATGAGGCCCTACGAGCAGTACTTC.

The gene calls are TRBV18 and TRBJ2-5; either TRBD1 or TRBD2 may supply D (5 bases each). The V gene's germline CDR1 is KGHSH and CDR2 LQKENI. The CDR3 is made up of 13 amino acids. Trimming cost V 6 bases and J 3 bases, with 11 bases left between them. Here the CDR3 DNA reads TGTGCCAGCTCCCGGGACCTAAAAGAGACCCAGTACTTC. It yields the protein CASSRDLKETQYF.

This chain joins TRBV19 and TRBJ2-3; 8 nucleotides line up with TRBD1. The CDR3 loop spans 16 amino acids. With 7 bases clipped from V and 3 bases from J, the junction kept 12 bases outside the gene matches. CDR1 is LNHDA and CDR2 is SQIVND in the germline V gene (reference sequence). CDR3 residues: CASTPGQGSLTDTQYF. CDR3 coding DNA: TGTGCCAGTACCCCCGGACAGGGCTCCTTGACAGATACGCAGTATTTT.

The rearrangement links TRBV27 to TRBJ1-3; 7 nucleotides agree with TRBD1. Germline CDR1 and CDR2: MNHEY and SMNVEV (reference sequence). The CDR3 runs 15 residues. The junction had 7 bases not matched to a gene; V was cut back by 5 bases and J by 3 bases. CDR3 loop: CASSLTGAGGNTIYF. The CDR3 nucleotides read TGTGCCAGCAGTCTTACAGGGGCAGGTGGAAACACCATATATTTT.

This rearrangement joins TRBV19 to TRBJ2-5; D not resolved. The CDR3 runs to 13 residues. Germline values: CDR1 LNHDA, CDR2 SQIVND (reference sequence). V shed 4 bases and J shed 1 base, with 7 bases lying between them. CDR3 protein: CASSRTVQETQYF. The CDR3 DNA reads as TGTGCCAGTAGTAGAACTGTCCAAGAGACCCAGTACTTC.

As to this clone: Other DNA sequences in this sample translate to the same CDR3. The gene calls are TRBV5-1 and TRBJ1-4, with D perhaps matching TRBD1 (6 bases). Deletions cut 0 bases from V and 7 bases from J, with 10 bases between. Germline assignment: CDR1 SGHRS and CDR2 YFSETQ. The CDR3 sequence is 14 residues long. CDR3 region: CASSLAGAGEKLFF. CDR3 sequence (DNA): TGCGCCAGCAGCTTGGCGGGGGCCGGTGAAAAACTGTTTTTT.

The rearrangement joins TRBV4-2 to TRBJ2-5; D tentatively fits TRBD1 or TRBD2 (5 bases each). Trimming shortened V by 1 base and J by 4 bases, and 10 bases separated the two germline ends. The CDR3 has 14 amino acids. CDR1 and CDR2 (germline): LGHNA, YNFKEQ. The CDR3 region is CASSQGSGRETQYF. The DNA of the CDR3 is TGTGCCAGCAGCCAAGGGTCAGGGAGAGAGACCCAGTACTTC.

The gene calls are TRBV18 and TRBJ1-1; unclear D gene. The germline V gene encodes CDR1 KGHSH and CDR2 LQKENI. The CDR3 has 12 residues. V shed 4 bases and J shed 5 bases, with 8 bases lying between them. CDR3 nucleotide sequence: TGTGCCAGCTCACGCGAGGAAACTGAAGCTTTCTTT. Encoded protein: CASSREETEAFF.

J is TRBJ2-1 and V is TRBV6-6; weak D call: TRBD1 (6 bases). The CDR3 loop spans 15 amino acids. Germline V lookup: CDR1 MNHNY, CDR2 SVGAGI (reference sequence). The germline V and J ends were trimmed by 7 bases and 3 bases, with 16 bases remaining between them. The CDR3 here is CASTSRQGIYNEQFF. The CDR3 DNA is TGTGCCAGCACTTCCCGGCAGGGGATCTACAATGAGCAGTTCTTC.

The chain links TRBV11-2 to TRBJ2-1, with TRBD1 as a possible D gene (5 bases). Germline CDR1 is SGHAT and CDR2 is FQNNGV. The CDR3 consists of 14 residues. Trimming stripped 5 bases from V and 0 bases from J, with 8 bases between. The DNA of the CDR3 is TGTGCCAGCAGCGTCGACAGCTCCTACAATGAGCAGTTCTTC. Amino acid sequence: CASSVDSSYNEQFF.

The CDR3 DNA reads as TGTGCCAGCAGTCAGGACAGGGGGCTTTACAATGAGCAGTTCTTC. The encoded protein is CASSQDRGLYNEQFF. The chain employs TRBV5-4 and TRBJ2-1; 11 positions agree with TRBD1. The CDR3 contains 15 residues. Unmatched junction bases numbered 5, after V lost 5 bases and J lost 4 bases. CDR1 and CDR2 from the germline V gene are SGHNT and YYREEE (reference sequence).